There are many counts of the clone carrying this TCR beta chain. Its antigen is still unknown. These data come from a study of T-cell reconstitution after alpha-beta-depleted transplantation in children. Study observations and caveats: Alpha-beta T cells about two months after transplant reportedly derived from several hundred expanded graft clones.

Unique molecular identifiers were built into the TCRbeta library. TCRdb used MiXCR to reprocess the PCR reads, holding one entry per CDR3 protein. The table records 550,000 to 800,000 distinct CDR3 sequences, about an eighth of them present only once. With 3 bases removed from V and 2 bases from J, the gap between germline ends came to 14 bases. The CDR3 totals 15 residues. The germline gives CDR1 DFQATT, CDR2 SNEGSKA (reference sequence). The chain links TRBV20-1 to TRBJ1-5, with D perhaps matching TRBD1 (6 bases). This specimen consisted of PBMCs, obtained before TCRalphabeta/CD19-depleted stem cell transplant. This sequence was found in a girl aged 2 to 10 with congenital amegakaryocytic thrombocytopenia, due to receive a stem cell transplant. The DNA for the CDR3 is TGCAGTGCTAGCAAGGGGGGACTGGGCAATCAGCCCCAGCATTTT. Protein sequence: CSASKGGLGNQPQHF.